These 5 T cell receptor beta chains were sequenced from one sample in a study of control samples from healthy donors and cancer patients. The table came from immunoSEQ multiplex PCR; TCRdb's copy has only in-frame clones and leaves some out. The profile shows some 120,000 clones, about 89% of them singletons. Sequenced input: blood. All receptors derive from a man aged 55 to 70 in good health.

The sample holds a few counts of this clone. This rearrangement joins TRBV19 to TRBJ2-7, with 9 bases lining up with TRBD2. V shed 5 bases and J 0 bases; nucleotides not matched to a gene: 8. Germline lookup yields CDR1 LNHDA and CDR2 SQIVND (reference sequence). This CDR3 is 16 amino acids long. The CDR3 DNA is TGTGCCAGTAGTTGGAATAGCGGGGGCATCTCCTACGAGCAGTACTTC. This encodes CASSWNSGGISYEQYF.

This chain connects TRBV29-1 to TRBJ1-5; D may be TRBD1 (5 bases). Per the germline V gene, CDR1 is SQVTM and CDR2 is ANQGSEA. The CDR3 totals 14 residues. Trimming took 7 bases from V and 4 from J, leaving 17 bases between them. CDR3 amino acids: CSASMPGMNQPQHF. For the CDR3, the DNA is TGCAGCGCATCCATGCCAGGGATGAATCAGCCCCAGCATTTT.

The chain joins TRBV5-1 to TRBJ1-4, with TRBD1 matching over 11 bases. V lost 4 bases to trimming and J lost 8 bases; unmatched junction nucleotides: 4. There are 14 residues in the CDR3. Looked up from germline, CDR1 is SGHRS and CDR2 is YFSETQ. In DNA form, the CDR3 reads TGCGCCAGCAGCGGACAGGGGGCAGGAGAAAAACTGTTTTTT. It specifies CASSGQGAGEKLFF.

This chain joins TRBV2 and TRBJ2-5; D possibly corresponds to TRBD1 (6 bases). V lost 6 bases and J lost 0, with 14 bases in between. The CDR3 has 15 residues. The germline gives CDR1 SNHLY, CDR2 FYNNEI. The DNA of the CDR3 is TGTGCCAGCAGCGGACAGAATTTTTACCAAGAGACCCAGTACTTC. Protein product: CASSGQNFYQETQYF.

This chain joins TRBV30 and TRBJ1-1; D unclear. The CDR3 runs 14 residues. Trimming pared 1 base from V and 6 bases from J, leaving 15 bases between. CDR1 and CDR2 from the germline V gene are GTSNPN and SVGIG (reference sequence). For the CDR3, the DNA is TGTGCCTGGAGTGAAGGATATCCAGCCCCTGAAGCTTTCTTT. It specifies CAWSEGYPAPEAFF.